The 22 T cell receptor beta chains listed next were all sequenced from one sample in a study of CD8 T cells in ankylosing spondylitis (dated by TCRdb to about 2017). The library was built by means of 5' RACE. Reads for this sample came from an Illumina HiSeq 2500. Using fastp at Q25 and MiXCR, TCRdb reprocessed the public reads and kept productive beta chains. Under each unique CDR3 protein, matching rows form one entry showing the most common genes and DNA. The sample records 35,000 to 50,000 distinct CDR3 sequences, over 9% of which are singletons. The leading ten clones occupy roughly 15% of the sample. The specimen sequenced was blood, either unsorted or a sorted T cell fraction (not recorded which). The receptors stem from a male donor with ankylosing spondylitis or in good health (not recorded which).

This clonotype has ten or more counts. The V call is TRBV7-6, the J call TRBJ2-5, with a possible D match to TRBD2 (6 bases). Per the germline V gene, CDR1 is SGHVS and CDR2 is FNYEAQ. Trimming removed 2 bases from V and 4 bases from J, with 14 bases in between. The CDR3 sequence is 15 residues long. The CDR3 DNA reads as TGTGCCAGCAGCTTACGCCCCGGGGGAGGAGAGACCCAGTACTTC. As protein: CASSLRPGGGETQYF.

This clonotype was picked up many times. This chain links TRBV18 with TRBJ1-6; 8 positions agree with TRBD1. Germline loops: CDR1 KGHSH, CDR2 LQKENI. CDR3 size: 15 residues. V gave up 4 bases and J gave up 7 bases; unmatched junction bases: 6. The CDR3 sequence: CASSQWTGTNSPLHF. The CDR3 coding sequence is TGTGCCAGCTCACAATGGACAGGGACCAATTCACCCCTCCACTTT.

This clonotype was counted ten times or more. The chain uses TRBV5-5 and TRBJ1-5; TRBD1 matches at 9 bases. Germline values: CDR1 SGHKS, CDR2 YYEKEE (reference sequence). CDR3 length: 15 residues. The ends lost 2 bases at V and 4 bases at J; junction bases unmatched: 4. Here the CDR3 reads CASSLGQGKNQPQHF. CDR3 DNA: TGTGCCAGCAGCTTAGGACAGGGGAAAAATCAGCCCCAGCATTTT.

This clonotype appeared many times. The V and J genes are TRBV7-3 and TRBJ2-5; D call uncertain. Germline assignment: CDR1 SGHTA and CDR2 FQGTGA. This CDR3 region has 14 residues. V dropped 5 bases and J dropped 5 bases, with 15 bases sitting between them. Here the CDR3 DNA reads TGTGCCAGCAGCCCAAGCCTCAATTGGGAGACCCAGTACTTC. This gives the protein CASSPSLNWETQYF.

This clonotype was seen only a few times. This chain uses TRBV6-1 with TRBJ2-3; 12 bases agree with TRBD1. Per germline, CDR1 MNHNS and CDR2 SASEGT. V trimming: 6 bases; J trimming: 6 bases; junction bases outside the gene matches: 7. This CDR3 spans 15 amino acids. CDR3 region: CASRAGTGGVDTQYF. The CDR3 nucleotides are TGTGCCAGCAGGGCCGGGACAGGGGGCGTTGATACGCAGTATTTT.

This clonotype was counted many times. The rearrangement joins TRBV29-1 to TRBJ2-1, with D perhaps matching TRBD1 or TRBD2 (5 bases each). CDR1 SQVTM and CDR2 ANQGSEA come from the germline V gene. CDR3 size: 12 residues. Trimming cost V 8 bases and J 8 bases, with 16 bases left between them. The DNA of the CDR3 is TGCAGCTCGGGACGGTCTCGGGATGAGCAGTTCTTC. It is translated as CSSGRSRDEQFF.

This clonotype was detected a few times. This sequence joins TRBV7-2 and TRBJ2-1; D tentatively fits TRBD1 or TRBD2 (5 bases each). V was trimmed by 5 bases and J by 4 bases, leaving 12 bases between them. CDR3 length equals 14 residues. Germline CDR1 and CDR2: SGHTA and FQGNSA. This CDR3 reads CASSGAGSYNEQFF. CDR3 DNA sequence: TGTGCCAGCAGCGGCGCAGGGAGTTACAATGAGCAGTTCTTC.

This clonotype is medium-sized by share. This rearrangement joins TRBV5-5 to TRBJ2-5; TRBD1 matches at 7 bases. The CDR3 is 14 residues long. Looked up from germline, CDR1 is SGHKS and CDR2 is YYEKEE (reference sequence). Trimming cost V 4 bases and J 5 bases; bases outside gene matches: 8. Here the CDR3 reads CASSKEGAYETQYF. The CDR3 DNA reads as TGTGCCAGCAGCAAAGAGGGGGCCTACGAGACCCAGTACTTC.

Worth noting for this clonotype: Since the CDR3 does not end with the conserved phenylalanine or tryptophan, this likely comes from a read error. The rearrangement links TRBV5-5 to TRBJ1-2; D unclear. There are 14 residues in the CDR3. Per germline, CDR1 SGHKS and CDR2 YYEKEE (reference sequence). V was shortened by 1 base and J by 8 bases, with 15 bases between the two germline ends. The CDR3 bases are TGTGCCAGCAGCTTGCCCGCCAGCGGGAAGGGCTACACCTTA. It yields the protein CASSLPASGKGYTL.

This clonotype was detected only a few times. The chain couples TRBV12-3 or TRBV12-4 to TRBJ1-1; 7 nucleotides agree with TRBD1. After removal of 2 bases from V and 3 bases from J, the junction contained 18 bases not matched to a gene. CDR3 size: 19 residues. CDR3: CASSLLAYRGSVRDTEAFF. Written as DNA, the CDR3 is TGTGCCAGCAGTTTACTCGCTTACAGGGGTTCGGTAAGGGACACTGAAGCTTTCTTT.

This clonotype showed up many times. This sequence joins TRBV18 and TRBJ2-7; TRBD2 matches 8 bases. The germline V gene has CDR1 KGHSH and CDR2 LQKENI. CDR3 length: 14 amino acids. Losses at the gene ends were 6 bases for V and 4 bases for J; bases not matched to a gene: 8. CDR3 loop: CASSIAGTDYEQYF. CDR3 sequence (DNA): TGTGCCAGCTCTATAGCGGGAACGGATTACGAGCAGTACTTC. Full variable domain (remainder filled in from reference TRBV18 and TRBJ2-7): NAGVMQNPRHLVRRRGQEARLRCSPMKGHSHVYWYRQLPEEGLKFMVYLQKENIIDESGMPKERFSAEFPKEGPSILRIQQVVRGDSAAYFCASSIAGTDYEQYFGPGTRLTVT.

This clonotype has ten or more counts. The chain recombines TRBV29-1 with TRBJ2-5, with 7 bases lining up with TRBD2. Germline-derived CDR1 and CDR2 are SQVTM and ANQGSEA. The ends lost 1 base at V and 5 bases at J; junction bases unmatched: 4. CDR3 length: 13 amino acids. The CDR3 DNA follows: TGCAGCGTTGAAGTCGGCGGGAGCGAGACCCAGTACTTC. It is translated as CSVEVGGSETQYF.

This clonotype has at least ten counts. The chain couples TRBV9 to TRBJ1-1; unclear D gene. The CDR3 extends over 13 amino acids. CDR1 is SGDLS and CDR2 is YYNGEE in the germline V gene. Trimming removed 4 bases from V and 2 bases from J, with 9 bases in between. The CDR3 region has the DNA TGTGCCAGCAGCCTACTAATAAACACTGAAGCTTTCTTT. Amino acid sequence: CASSLLINTEAFF.

The chain is built from TRBV20-1 and TRBJ1-1; D remains unclear. Looked up from germline, CDR1 is DFQATT and CDR2 is SNEGSKA (reference sequence). V dropped 3 bases and J dropped 5 bases, with 10 bases sitting between them. The CDR3 spans 12 residues. CDR3 bases: TGCAGTGCTAGTCACCCTGGGACTGAAGCTTTCTTT. It yields the protein CSASHPGTEAFF.

V gene TRBV6-5 combines with J gene TRBJ2-1, with 14 nucleotides matching TRBD2. The V gene end was trimmed by 5 bases and the J gene end by 8 bases; junction bases not matched to a gene: 2. Germline CDR1 reads MNHEY; CDR2 reads SVGAGI. This CDR3 region has 14 residues. In nucleotides, the CDR3 is TGTGCCAGCAGTGGGACTAGCGGGAGTCATGAGCAGTTCTTC. It encodes CASSGTSGSHEQFF.

The table lists this clonotype with many counts. The V call is TRBV6-1, the J call TRBJ2-7; 7 nucleotides line up with TRBD1. The CDR3 consists of 14 residues. V trimming: 0 bases; J trimming: 4 bases; junction bases outside the gene matches: 3. The V gene's germline CDR1 is MNHNS and CDR2 SASEGT. The CDR3 region is CASSEAGGNYEQYF. The CDR3 DNA sequence: TGTGCCAGCAGTGAAGCAGGGGGCAATTACGAGCAGTACTTC.

This clonotype showed up many times. The rearrangement uses TRBV3-1 and TRBJ2-3; 11 bases line up with TRBD2. CDR1 LGHDT and CDR2 YNNKEL come from the germline V gene (reference sequence). The ends lost 2 bases at V and 5 bases at J; junction bases unmatched: 9. The CDR3 runs to 17 residues. The CDR3 is CASSQLNSGRAQDTQYF. The CDR3, as DNA: TGTGCCAGCAGCCAACTGAATAGCGGGAGGGCCCAAGATACGCAGTATTTT.

The sample holds many counts of this clonotype. CDR3 sequence: CSARTGGIAGELFF. For the CDR3, the DNA is TGCAGTGCGCGGACAGGGGGTATCGCCGGGGAGCTGTTTTTT. The genes are TRBV20-1 and TRBJ2-2; 10 positions agree with TRBD1. CDR3 size: 14 residues. Germline V lookup: CDR1 DFQATT, CDR2 SNEGSKA (reference sequence). V dropped 6 bases and J dropped 6; count of bases not matched to a gene: 7.

This clonotype has ten or more counts. The rearrangement links TRBV20-1 to TRBJ2-6; D not resolved. Trimming took 6 bases from V and 0 from J, leaving 9 bases between them. The CDR3 runs 14 residues. The V gene's germline CDR1 is DFQATT and CDR2 SNEGSKA (reference sequence). CDR3 nucleotide sequence: TGCAGTGCACTCCATAGCTCTGGGGCCAACGTCCTGACTTTC. Translation: CSALHSSGANVLTF.

Concerning this clonotype: This may stem from a read error, because a much larger clone lies one nucleotide away. V usage is TRBV20-1 and J usage is TRBJ2-7; maybe TRBD1 (6 bases). The germline V gene encodes CDR1 DFQATT and CDR2 SNEGSKA (reference sequence). The CDR3 totals 12 residues. V lost 8 bases to trimming and J lost 1 base, with 12 bases between them. CDR3 nucleotide sequence: TGCAGTTCAAACAGGGTATCCTACGAGCAGTACTTC. Amino acids: CSSNRVSYEQYF.

This clonotype was recorded at least ten times. The chain carries TRBV7-8 and TRBJ1-3, with TRBD1 as a possible D gene (5 bases). This CDR3 spans 15 amino acids. V gave up 4 bases and J gave up 0 bases, with 10 bases separating them. Germline CDR1 is SGHVS and CDR2 is FQNEAQ. CDR3 loop: CASSSTGSSGNTIYF. The CDR3 DNA follows: TGTGCCAGCAGCTCAACAGGTAGCTCTGGAAACACCATATATTTT.

This clonotype was observed many times. V usage is TRBV29-1 and J usage is TRBJ1-4, with 9 bases matching TRBD1. Germline CDR1 is SQVTM and CDR2 is ANQGSEA. The CDR3 covers 14 residues. V shed 6 bases, J shed 8 bases, and the junction held 10 bases outside the gene matches. The CDR3 protein is CSVGSGTGREKLFF. Here the CDR3 DNA reads TGCAGCGTGGGAAGTGGGACAGGGAGAGAAAAACTGTTTTTT.